This T cell receptor (beta chain) was recorded in a study of early T cells in non-severe SARS-CoV-2 infection. In TCRdb, the 5' RACE reads were re-called with MiXCR into one record per CDR3 protein. The sample has some 82,000 distinct CDR3 sequences; 10% to 15% are singletons. Germline V CDR1 and CDR2: SGHAT, FQNNGV. The CDR3 loop spans 15 amino acids. The V end lost 2 bases, the J end lost 7 bases, and 18 bases lay between the germline ends. This TCR came from an adult who was a healthcare worker with PCR-confirmed SARS-CoV-2 infection or an uninfected control (not recorded which). This specimen was whole blood, taken at baseline. This rearrangement joins TRBV11-2 to TRBJ2-7, with D unresolved. The CDR3 sequence: CASSLLSDPLGEQYF. CDR3 in DNA: TGTGCCAGCAGCTTATTGTCGGATCCCTTGGGGGAGCAGTACTTC.